One and the same sample provided the 5 T cell receptor beta chains below, sequenced in a study of T cell repertoires in cytomegalovirus infection. These receptors lack a known antigen. TCRdb re-derived calls from the reads in MiXCR, one entry per CDR3 protein. The sample has 550,000 to 700,000 distinct CDR3 sequences, around 40% seen once. The source material was cultured PBMCs, sampled from culture after CMV antigen stimulation. These receptors all stem from a human donor in good health (CMV status not recorded). Some clones in this sample may be carry-over from other donors' samples.

This clonotype has ten or more counts. V and J are TRBV7-8 and TRBJ2-1, with 7 positions matching TRBD1. This CDR3 contains 15 residues. V was clipped by 5 bases and J by 2 bases; unmatched bases: 6. Germline CDR1 SGHVS, CDR2 FQNEAQ. CDR3 region: CASSIRQGPYNEQFF. The CDR3 DNA reads TGTGCCAGCAGCATACGACAGGGCCCCTACAATGAGCAGTTCTTC. The full variable domain, its missing parts supplied by reference TRBV7-8 and TRBJ2-1, is GAGVSQSPRYKVAKRGQDVALRCDPISGHVSLFWYQQALGQGPEFLTYFQNEAQLDKSGLPSDRFFAERPEGSVSTLKIQRTQQEDSAVYLCASSIRQGPYNEQFFGPGTRLTVL.

The chain combines TRBV6-5 with TRBJ1-2, with no clear D. This CDR3 is built from 14 residues. Trimming pared 0 bases from V and 7 bases from J, leaving 12 bases between. Looked up from germline, CDR1 is MNHEY and CDR2 is SVGAGI. CDR3 in DNA: TGTGCCAGCAGTTACTCGGGCATCCCCGGTGGCTACACCTTC. Residues: CASSYSGIPGGYTF.

This sequence joins TRBV4-3 and TRBJ1-1; D possibly corresponds to TRBD1 (6 bases). Germline V CDR1 and CDR2: LGHNA, YSLEER. The CDR3 is made up of 17 amino acids. The germline V and J ends were trimmed by 4 bases and 4 bases, with 22 bases remaining between them. The CDR3, as DNA: TGCGCCAGCAGCCCACATCCCCTACAGGGCGGGAGCACTGAAGCTTTCTTT. Protein product: CASSPHPLQGGSTEAFF.

The rearrangement joins TRBV2 to TRBJ2-5; unclear D gene. The CDR3 is 13 residues long. The V end lost 6 bases, the J end lost 5 bases, and 13 bases lay between the germline ends. Per germline, CDR1 SNHLY and CDR2 FYNNEI. DNA of the CDR3: TGTGCCAGCAGGACGAACCGCCGGGAGACCCAGTACTTC. Translation gives CASRTNRRETQYF.

This clonotype was counted a few times. The gene calls are TRBV27 and TRBJ1-2, with D unresolved. Per the germline V gene, CDR1 is MNHEY and CDR2 is SMNVEV (reference sequence). The ends were cut back, 5 bases at V and 10 bases at J, with 17 bases in the middle. CDR3 size: 13 residues. CDR3 sequence reads: CASSGGLRHSYTF. The CDR3 DNA sequence: TGTGCCAGCAGTGGCGGTTTAAGACATTCCTACACCTTC.